What follows is one TCR beta chain and its context. Antigen: not known. The CDR3 runs 12 residues. The V end was cut by 4 bases, the J end by 12 bases, with 14 bases between. Germline V lookup: CDR1 SGHRS, CDR2 YFSETQ. This sample is drawn from a study of blood T cells in healthy people across ages. Study-wide findings and caveats: Whereas aged donors had fewer naive CD4+ cells, long-lived donors had more of them and higher diversity.

Donation came from healthy Caucasian individuals in Russia who were aged 6 to 90. PCR was performed a second time for 7 to 11 cycles using a sample-barcoded 5' primer and a J-beta primer mix. TCRdb processed the 5' RACE reads anew with MiXCR; each CDR3 protein has one entry. Of about 940,000 distinct CDR3 sequences in the sample, under 50% are singletons; the top ten hold roughly 12%. The chain carries TRBV5-1 and TRBJ2-1; D perhaps matches TRBD2 (6 bases). This TCR came from a man under 40 in good health. The sample was blood. In nucleotides, the CDR3 is TGCGCCAGCAGCCGGAGCGGGTCGGGGCAGTTCTTC. Its protein product is CASSRSGSGQFF.